One and the same sample provided the 7 T cell receptor beta chains below, sequenced in a study of cytomegalovirus exposure and HLA in healthy donors. Both 60 Vbeta primers and 13 Jbeta primers went into the PCR. The data were produced by immunoSEQ multiplex PCR, yet TCRdb's version contains in-frame clones alone and is incomplete. The table includes approximately 200,000 clones, approximately 84% detected once. The sequencing sample was made of PBMCs. All receptors come from a boy under 18 in good health and CMV-seronegative.

This rearrangement joins TRBV11-3 to TRBJ2-1, with TRBD2 identical over 9 bases. The CDR3 sequence is 14 residues long. CDR1 is SGHNT, CDR2 YENEEA, per germline. Trimming removed 3 bases from V and 8 bases from J; junction bases left unmatched: 5. This CDR3 reads CASSLGGGAYEQFF. The DNA for the CDR3 is TGTGCCAGCAGCTTGGGCGGGGGGGCATATGAGCAGTTCTTC.

The chain couples TRBV18 to TRBJ2-1, with D perhaps TRBD1 (6 bases). The germline V and J ends were trimmed by 1 base and 1 base, with 8 bases remaining between them. The CDR3 sequence is 15 residues long. Germline V gene lookup returns CDR1 KGHSH and CDR2 LQKENI. CDR3 sequence reads: CASSPRQGSYNEQFF. In DNA, the CDR3 is TGTGCCAGCTCACCACGCCAGGGGTCCTACAATGAGCAGTTCTTC. The full variable domain, with the rest looked up from reference TRBV18 and TRBJ2-1, is NAGVMQNPRHLVRRRGQEARLRCSPMKGHSHVYWYRQLPEEGLKFMVYLQKENIIDESGMPKERFSAEFPKEGPSILRIQQVVRGDSAAYFCASSPRQGSYNEQFFGPGTRLTVL.

CDR3 protein: CASSQETGTLTYEQYF. In DNA, the CDR3 is TGCGCCAGCAGCCAAGAAACCGGGACACTAACCTACGAGCAGTACTTC. The chain joins TRBV4-3 to TRBJ2-7; the D gene is possibly TRBD1 (6 bases). This CDR3 has 16 amino acids. CDR1 and CDR2 (germline): LGHNA, YSLEER. Trimming shortened V by 0 bases and J by 2 bases, and 14 bases separated the two germline ends.

In this sample, this clone turned up a few times. The rearrangement uses TRBV30 and TRBJ2-3, with D possibly matching TRBD2 (6 bases). CDR3 length: 13 residues. Germline V CDR1 and CDR2: GTSNPN, SVGIG (reference sequence). V was clipped by 8 bases and J by 1 base, with 13 bases between them. The CDR3, as DNA: TGTGCCAGAAGCACGGGGGGCACAGATACGCAGTATTTT. This codes for CARSTGGTDTQYF.

This clone appeared a single time. This chain links TRBV10-1 with TRBJ2-5; perhaps TRBD2 as D (6 bases). The germline gives CDR1 WNHNN, CDR2 SYGVQD (reference sequence). This CDR3 region has 15 residues. V was pared by 3 bases and J by 5 bases, with 16 bases between. The CDR3 loop is CASSEGGAGLETQYF. The CDR3 DNA reads as TGCGCCAGCAGTGAAGGCGGGGCAGGGCTGGAGACCCAGTACTTC.

The genes are TRBV13 and TRBJ2-5; 8 bases agree with TRBD2. The CDR3 is 14 residues long. Trimming at V came to 5 bases and at J to 5 bases, leaving 7 bases not matched to a gene. The germline CDR1 and CDR2 sequences are PRHDT and FYEKMQ (reference sequence). The CDR3 loop is CASSHGLAGETQYF. The CDR3 coding sequence is TGTGCCAGCAGCCATGGACTAGCCGGGGAGACCCAGTACTTC.

This chain uses TRBV30 with TRBJ1-2; no clear D gene. V lost 3 bases, J lost 2 bases, and 16 bases lay in between. Germline loops: CDR1 GTSNPN, CDR2 SVGIG (reference sequence). The CDR3 length is 15 residues. DNA for the CDR3: TGTGCCTGGAGAGCGGGAGACGTCGAGAACTATGGCTACACCTTC. Its translation is CAWRAGDVENYGYTF.